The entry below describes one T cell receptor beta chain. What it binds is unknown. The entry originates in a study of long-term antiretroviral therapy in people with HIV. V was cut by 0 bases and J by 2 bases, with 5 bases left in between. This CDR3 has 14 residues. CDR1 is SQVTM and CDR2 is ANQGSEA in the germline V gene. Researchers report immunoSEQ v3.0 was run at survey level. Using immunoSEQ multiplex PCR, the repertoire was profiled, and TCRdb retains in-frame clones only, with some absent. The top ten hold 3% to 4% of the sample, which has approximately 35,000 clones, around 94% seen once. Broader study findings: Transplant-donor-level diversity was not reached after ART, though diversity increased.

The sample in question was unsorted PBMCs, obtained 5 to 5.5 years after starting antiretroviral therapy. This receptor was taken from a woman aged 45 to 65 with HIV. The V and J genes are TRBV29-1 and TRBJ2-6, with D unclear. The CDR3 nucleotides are TGCAGCGTTGAAGAAGTTGCTGGGGCCAACGTCCTGACTTTC. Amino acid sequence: CSVEEVAGANVLTF.